The 14 T cell receptor beta chains reported below all come from one sample, sequenced in a study of cytomegalovirus exposure and HLA in healthy donors. The method was immunoSEQ multiplex PCR; TCRdb's version includes in-frame clones alone and lacks a portion of them. The table shows about 160,000 clones, with 86% occurring only once. The specimen was PBMCs. These receptors were obtained from a woman in her late teens or twenties in good health and CMV-seronegative.

This chain connects TRBV4-3 to TRBJ2-1; 7 nucleotides align to TRBD2. J lost 4 bases, V lost 5 bases, and 8 bases had no gene match. This CDR3 spans 15 amino acids. Germline V lookup: CDR1 LGHNA, CDR2 YSLEER. The CDR3 spells CASSSVGGPYNEQFF. CDR3 coding DNA: TGCGCCAGCAGCTCGGTGGGAGGGCCTTACAATGAGCAGTTCTTC.

V and J are TRBV6-1 and TRBJ1-2, with 8 bases that match TRBD1. Unmatched junction bases numbered 12, after V lost 0 bases and J lost 3 bases. The CDR3 contains 18 residues. Germline CDR1 and CDR2: MNHNS and SASEGT. The CDR3 sequence: CASSEARFKLGQDYGYTF. CDR3 sequence (DNA): TGTGCCAGCAGTGAAGCGAGATTTAAGTTGGGACAGGACTATGGCTACACCTTC.

The genes are TRBV7-3 and TRBJ1-1; possibly TRBD1 for D (5 bases). The CDR3 runs 15 residues. CDR1 and CDR2 from the germline V gene are SGHTA and FQGTGA. Trimming left V 0 bases short and J 5 bases short, with 13 bases between. CDR3 DNA: TGTGCCAGCAGCTTAACGGGACTTGGTGGGACTGAAGCTTTCTTT. Its translation is CASSLTGLGGTEAFF.

The rearrangement joins TRBV19 to TRBJ1-4, with 8 bases lining up with TRBD1. The CDR3 loop spans 18 amino acids. Germline CDR1 and CDR2: LNHDA and SQIVND (reference sequence). J was trimmed by 6 bases and V by 2 bases; bases with no gene match: 14. The CDR3 DNA sequence: TGTGCCAGTAGTATAACTCACCGACAGGGGATAGGAGATGAAAAACTGTTTTTT. Translating gives CASSITHRQGIGDEKLFF.

This sequence joins TRBV9 and TRBJ2-3; D not certain. The CDR3 totals 13 residues. V was shortened by 0 bases and J by 1 base, with 3 bases between the two germline ends. Germline CDR1 reads SGDLS; CDR2 reads YYNGEE. CDR3 residues: CASSVGGTDTQYF. Written as DNA, the CDR3 is TGTGCCAGCAGCGTAGGAGGCACAGATACGCAGTATTTT.

The chain carries TRBV5-1 and TRBJ2-7, with 12 bases identical to TRBD1. The CDR3 extends over 16 amino acids. Per the germline V gene, CDR1 is SGHRS and CDR2 is YFSETQ. V lost 0 bases and J lost 6; bases outside the gene matches: 7. In DNA form, the CDR3 reads TGCGCCAGCAGCTTGGCCCCGGGACAGGGGGCGACCGAGCAGTACTTC. This codes for CASSLAPGQGATEQYF.

V usage is TRBV4-3 and J usage is TRBJ1-3, with 7 bases identical to TRBD1. From germline, CDR1 is LGHNA and CDR2 YSLEER. The CDR3 is made up of 16 amino acids. The trim removed 5 bases at V and 2 bases at J, leaving 9 bases unmatched. The CDR3 bases are TGCGCCAGCAGCTCACAGGGGAGCGGTGCTGGAAACACCATATATTTT. Protein: CASSSQGSGAGNTIYF.

This clone was recorded only once. This chain links TRBV7-9 with TRBJ2-2, with 11 bases matching TRBD1. CDR3 length equals 17 residues. Trimming removed 5 bases from V and 5 bases from J; junction bases left unmatched: 10. Germline CDR1 SEHNR, CDR2 FQNEAQ (reference sequence). The CDR3 sequence is CASSQKTGTGGTGELFF. The DNA of the CDR3 is TGTGCCAGCAGCCAAAAAACCGGGACAGGGGGGACCGGGGAGCTGTTTTTT.

V usage is TRBV4-3 and J usage is TRBJ1-3, with 8 bases fitting TRBD1. The germline gives CDR1 LGHNA, CDR2 YSLEER. Trimming removed 4 bases from V and 0 bases from J; junction bases left unmatched: 8. The CDR3 loop spans 17 amino acids. This chain's CDR3 is CASSLSTGAHSGNTIYF. CDR3 sequence (DNA): TGCGCCAGCAGCCTTTCGACAGGGGCACACTCTGGAAACACCATATATTTT.

J is TRBJ1-3 and V is TRBV13; 7 bases map to TRBD1. Germline values: CDR1 PRHDT, CDR2 FYEKMQ (reference sequence). CDR3 length equals 16 residues. J lost 3 bases, V lost 4 bases, and 9 bases had no gene match. The CDR3 nucleotides read TGTGCCAGCAGCTCCGGGGTGACAGGGAGTGGAAACACCATATATTTT. Amino acids: CASSSGVTGSGNTIYF.

The chain carries TRBV30 and TRBJ2-3, with D possibly matching TRBD1 (6 bases). Trimming cost V 1 base and J 2 bases, with 10 bases left between them. Germline values: CDR1 GTSNPN, CDR2 SVGIG (reference sequence). CDR3 length: 14 amino acids. Written as DNA, the CDR3 is TGTGCCTGGAGTGGGGGGCGGTTCACAGATACGCAGTATTTT. Amino acids: CAWSGGRFTDTQYF. The full variable domain, in which reference TRBV30 and TRBJ2-3 provide the parts outside the CDR3, is SQTIHQWPATLVQPVGSPLSLECTVEGTSNPNLYWYRQAAGRGLQLLFYSVGIGQISSEVPQNLSASRPQDRQFILSSKKLLLSDSGFYLCAWSGGRFTDTQYFGPGTRLTVL.

The chain is built from TRBV7-9 and TRBJ2-1; D might be TRBD2 (6 bases). V was shortened by 0 bases and J by 5 bases, with 14 bases between the two germline ends. Germline V CDR1 and CDR2: SEHNR, FQNEAQ (reference sequence). This CDR3 spans 16 amino acids. The CDR3 DNA follows: TGTGCCAGCAGCTTAGCTCCACTAGCTCCCGACAATGAGCAGTTCTTC. Translation gives CASSLAPLAPDNEQFF.

The J gene is TRBJ1-2, the V gene TRBV29-1; D possibly corresponds to TRBD1 (6 bases). With 4 bases removed from V and 6 bases from J, the gap between germline ends came to 15 bases. The CDR3 contains 13 residues. Per the germline V gene, CDR1 is SQVTM and CDR2 is ANQGSEA. CDR3 nucleotides: TGCAGCGTTGCAGGGGCTTCAGGGGATGGCTACACCTTC. Translation: CSVAGASGDGYTF. The whole variable domain, filled in from reference TRBV29-1 and TRBJ1-2, reads SAVISQKPSRDICQRGTSLTIQCQVDSQVTMMFWYRQQPGQSLTLIATANQGSEATYESGFVIDKFPISRPNLTFSTLTVSNMSPEDSSIYLCSVAGASGDGYTFGSGTRLTVV.

This chain joins TRBV5-6 and TRBJ2-7, with TRBD1 matching over 9 bases. Germline CDR1 reads SGHDT; CDR2 reads YYEEEE. The CDR3 runs to 17 residues. With 5 bases clipped from V and 5 bases from J, the junction kept 17 bases outside the gene matches. CDR3 amino acids: CASSPVRMGQGGHEQYF. CDR3 in DNA: TGTGCCAGCAGTCCAGTCCGCATGGGACAGGGTGGCCACGAGCAGTACTTC.